By proportion, the clone carrying this T cell receptor beta chain is medium-sized (0.01 to 0.1%). TCRdb called the 5' RACE reads again in MiXCR, with one record for every CDR3 protein. The data show about 21,000 distinct CDR3 sequences, around 5% seen once. This specimen belongs to a study of T cells after yellow fever vaccination. General study results and limits: Almost none of the vaccine-responding clonotypes turned up in sorted memory subsets on day 0, the data showed. When the response was secondary, it was weaker but reached its peak faster, day 5 versus 15.

The germline V gene encodes CDR1 DFQATT and CDR2 SNEGSKA (reference sequence). V lost 2 bases and J 1 base, leaving 19 bases between the germline ends. The CDR3 length is 17 residues. This specimen consisted of PBMCs, either bulk or a sorted T-cell subset (CD4+, CD8+, memory, or dextramer-sorted; not recorded which), obtained around 45 days after the first yellow fever vaccination. The clonotype was recovered from a man between 18 and 35 years old who received the YFV17D yellow fever vaccine. The chain carries TRBV20-1 and TRBJ2-3; weak D call: TRBD2 (5 bases). The CDR3: CSARSPGFKGGTDTQYF. The CDR3 DNA follows: TGCAGTGCTAGAAGTCCAGGATTCAAGGGAGGCACAGATACGCAGTATTTT.